This T cell receptor beta chain was recorded in a study of CD8+CD57+ T cells in acquired aplastic anemia. The germline gives CDR1 SGHTA, CDR2 FQGNSA. V lost 3 bases, J lost 5 bases, and 7 bases lay in between. There are 12 residues in the CDR3. This clonotype was counted at least ten times. Investigators profiled TCR beta VDJ and CDR3 from genomic DNA template. TCRdb independently ran MiXCR on the reads; one entry per CDR3 protein. The sample holds about 220,000 distinct CDR3 sequences; about 37% are singletons and the top ten take roughly 1.1%. The specimen was sorted CD4+, CD8+, or CD8+CD57+ T cells (not recorded which) from PBMCs. The chain recombines TRBV7-2 with TRBJ1-2; no clear D. This TCR was recovered from a human donor in good health, serving as a control. The CDR3 loop is CASSFSSYGYTF. The CDR3 region has the DNA TGTGCCAGCAGCTTCTCGTCATATGGCTACACCTTC.